The 25 T cell receptor beta chains presented below share a single source sample, sequenced in a study of cytomegalovirus exposure and HLA in healthy donors. PCR used 60 Vbeta primers and 13 Jbeta primers. The assay was immunoSEQ multiplex PCR, and TCRdb's table has in-frame clones only and misses some. Here the sample spans roughly 180,000 clones, around 79% being singletons. Source material: PBMCs. The receptors stem from a girl aged 10-17 years in good health and CMV-seropositive.

This rearrangement joins TRBV10-2 to TRBJ2-5, with a weak D call TRBD2 (6 bases). V shed 3 bases and J shed 2 bases, with 10 bases lying between them. This CDR3 is built from 14 residues. Germline CDR1 reads WSHSY; CDR2 reads SAAADI. CDR3 bases: TGCGCCAGCAGTGAAGGGACTCGACAAGAGACCCAGTACTTC. It yields the protein CASSEGTRQETQYF.

This clone appeared once. The chain recombines TRBV7-2 with TRBJ1-1; D is ambiguous. This CDR3 comprises 15 residues. Trimming shortened V by 2 bases and J by 0 bases, and 10 bases separated the two germline ends. In germline, CDR1 is SGHTA, CDR2 FQGNSA. The CDR3 DNA is TGTGCCAGCAGCTTAACGAGCGGGATGAACACTGAAGCTTTCTTT. Translated: CASSLTSGMNTEAFF.

The rearrangement joins TRBV16 to TRBJ1-2, with a weak D call TRBD1 (6 bases). This CDR3 spans 15 amino acids. Looked up from germline, CDR1 is KGHSY and CDR2 is FQNENV. The V end was cut by 3 bases, the J end by 8 bases, with 19 bases between. CDR3 nucleotides: TGTGCCAGCAGCCACGCCCGGACAGCGGAACGCGGCTACACCTTC. Encoded protein: CASSHARTAERGYTF.

This chain uses TRBV18 with TRBJ1-2, with a weak D call TRBD1 (5 bases). V lost 3 bases, J lost 3 bases, and 11 bases lay in between. CDR1 and CDR2 (germline): KGHSH, LQKENI. CDR3 length: 14 residues. The CDR3 spells CASSPPGEYYGYTF. The CDR3 bases are TGTGCCAGCTCACCTCCGGGGGAATACTATGGCTACACCTTC.

The V gene is TRBV5-1, the J gene TRBJ2-7; TRBD2 is a possible D gene (6 bases). Between the trimmed V and J ends, which lost 0 bases and 0 bases, there was a span of 10 bases. CDR1 and CDR2 from the germline V gene are SGHRS and YFSETQ. The CDR3 runs 15 residues. CDR3 amino acids: CASSLGDLVSYEQYF. The CDR3 DNA reads as TGCGCCAGCAGCTTGGGGGACTTGGTCTCCTACGAGCAGTACTTC.

The rearrangement joins TRBV5-1 to TRBJ2-7; D is unclear. CDR3 length: 17 residues. Germline CDR1 is SGHRS and CDR2 is YFSETQ. V was pared by 0 bases and J by 1 base, with 17 bases between. CDR3 DNA: TGCGCCAGCAGCTTGGGCTTTTCCCGTGTACAGTCCTACGAGCAGTACTTC. Its protein product is CASSLGFSRVQSYEQYF.

The chain is built from TRBV6-1 and TRBJ2-7, with TRBD2 matching over 8 bases. The CDR3 loop spans 14 amino acids. V lost 7 bases to trimming and J lost 0 bases; unmatched junction nucleotides: 5. Germline V gene lookup returns CDR1 MNHNS and CDR2 SASEGT. The CDR3 nucleotides are TGTGCCAGCATTCTCGGGGGGGGCTCCTACGAGCAGTACTTC. Encoded protein: CASILGGGSYEQYF.

The CDR3 sequence is CASSLGQAFDGYTF. The CDR3 region has the DNA TGTGCCAGCAGCCTCGGTCAGGCTTTTGATGGCTACACCTTC. This chain links TRBV7-9 with TRBJ1-2; the D is unclear. In germline, CDR1 is SEHNR, CDR2 FQNEAQ (reference sequence). Trimming shortened V by 5 bases and J by 6 bases, and 16 bases separated the two germline ends. The CDR3 length is 14 residues. The complete variable domain, with remaining parts taken from reference TRBV7-9 and TRBJ1-2, reads DTGVSQNPRHKITKRGQNVTFRCDPISEHNRLYWYRQTLGQGPEFLTYFQNEAQLEKSRLLSDRFSAERPKGSFSTLEIQRTEQGDSAMYLCASSLGQAFDGYTFGSGTRLTVV.

This clone was seen only once. The chain recombines TRBV2 with TRBJ2-5; 9 nucleotides agree with TRBD1. The CDR3 sequence is 15 residues long. Germline-derived CDR1 and CDR2 are SNHLY and FYNNEI. V shed 6 bases, J shed 11 bases, and the junction held 16 bases outside the gene matches. CDR3 in DNA: TGTGCCAGCAGGAACTCCGGGACAGGGCTGTGGGAGCAGTACTTC. Its translation: CASRNSGTGLWEQYF.

The rearrangement uses TRBV7-9 and TRBJ1-4; 8 nucleotides match TRBD1. The V gene's germline CDR1 is SEHNR and CDR2 FQNEAQ (reference sequence). The CDR3 has 14 residues. With 1 base clipped from V and 5 bases from J, the junction kept 0 bases outside the gene matches. The CDR3 DNA sequence: TGTGCCAGCAGCTTAGGGACAGGGAATGAAAAACTGTTTTTT. The encoded protein is CASSLGTGNEKLFF.

The gene calls are TRBV7-9 and TRBJ2-3; 8 positions agree with TRBD2. Germline loops: CDR1 SEHNR, CDR2 FQNEAQ (reference sequence). The V and J ends lost 4 bases and 0 bases, in that order; junction bases with no gene match: 3. The length of the CDR3 is 15 residues. CDR3 bases: TGTGCCAGCAGCTCTCGGGGGGGTAGCACAGATACGCAGTATTTT. It yields the protein CASSSRGGSTDTQYF.

This clone was seen once. The V call is TRBV10-3, the J call TRBJ1-1; perhaps TRBD1 as D (6 bases). Germline lookup yields CDR1 ENHRY and CDR2 SYGVKD. The CDR3 totals 14 residues. Trimming left V 3 bases short and J 1 base short, with 9 bases between. The CDR3 loop reads CAISDRGQNTEAFF. In DNA, the CDR3 is TGTGCCATCAGTGACAGGGGACAGAACACTGAAGCTTTCTTT.

This sequence joins TRBV4-3 and TRBJ2-7; 8 bases agree with TRBD2. Trimming at V came to 1 base and at J to 0 bases, leaving 2 bases not matched to a gene. Germline lookup yields CDR1 LGHNA and CDR2 YSLEER. CDR3 length: 15 amino acids. Here the CDR3 DNA reads TGCGCCAGCAGCCAAGGACTAGCGTCCTCCTACGAGCAGTACTTC. As protein: CASSQGLASSYEQYF.

In this sample, this clone turned up once. The V gene is TRBV14, the J gene TRBJ2-1, with D maybe TRBD2 (6 bases). V gave up 4 bases and J gave up 6 bases, with 16 bases separating them. Germline-derived CDR1 and CDR2 are SGHDN and FVKESK. CDR3 length: 15 amino acids. CDR3 DNA: TGTGCCAGCAGCCCGGTGGGGGGAACCTTCAATGAGCAGTTCTTC. Protein product: CASSPVGGTFNEQFF.

The rearrangement links TRBV10-1 to TRBJ2-3; TRBD2 might be the D (5 bases). Germline V lookup: CDR1 WNHNN, CDR2 SYGVQD (reference sequence). CDR3 length: 18 residues. V shed 5 bases and J shed 1 base, with 22 bases lying between them. The CDR3 is CASSPSPRAEDRTDTQYF. The DNA for the CDR3 is TGCGCCAGCAGTCCCAGCCCCAGAGCGGAGGACCGCACAGATACGCAGTATTTT.

The rearrangement uses TRBV5-4 and TRBJ2-7, with 8 bases aligning to TRBD2. This CDR3 is 15 amino acids long. Germline values: CDR1 SGHNT, CDR2 YYREEE (reference sequence). V lost 1 base and J lost 1; bases outside the gene matches: 4. The CDR3 coding sequence is TGTGCCAGCAGCTTGCGGGGGGGCGGGTCCTACGAGCAGTACTTC. Residues: CASSLRGGGSYEQYF.

Remarks on this clone: Other nucleotide sequences from this sample produce the same CDR3. This chain uses TRBV29-1 with TRBJ2-5; D possibly corresponds to TRBD2 (7 bases). V was cut by 1 base and J by 5 bases, with 23 bases left in between. Germline assignment: CDR1 SQVTM and CDR2 ANQGSEA. The CDR3 runs 17 residues. The CDR3 nucleotides read TGCAGCGTTGAAGTTGATTGGAAGGCGACGGGGGGCGAGACCCAGTACTTC. It codes for CSVEVDWKATGGETQYF.

CDR3 loop: CASSLTMGQGNTEAFF. The DNA for the CDR3 is TGTGCCAGCAGCTTAACGATGGGACAGGGTAACACTGAAGCTTTCTTT. The chain uses TRBV7-9 and TRBJ1-1, with 9 bases identical to TRBD1. The CDR3 totals 16 residues. CDR1 is SEHNR and CDR2 is FQNEAQ in the germline V gene (reference sequence). V shed 2 bases, J shed 2 bases, and the junction held 6 bases outside the gene matches.

There are a few counts of this clone. The CDR3 is CASRSGTTSKTGELFF. The CDR3 DNA reads as TGTGCAAGTCGCTCCGGGACTACCTCGAAGACCGGGGAGCTGTTTTTT. This chain uses TRBV12-2 with TRBJ2-2; the D call in the table, TRBD2, was not verified against the DNA. TRBV12-2 is a listed pseudogene. The CDR3 loop spans 16 amino acids.

This chain uses TRBV4-1 with TRBJ2-4; possibly TRBD2 for D (5 bases). The CDR3 runs 12 residues. Germline V CDR1 and CDR2: MGHRA, YSYEKL. The V gene lost 5 bases and the J gene lost 5 bases, with 7 bases spanning the gap. The DNA of the CDR3 is TGCGCCAGCAGCTCGAGGGAAAACATTCAGTACTTC. It is translated as CASSSRENIQYF.

This clone turned up a few times. This chain links TRBV14 with TRBJ1-2; D gene unclear. This CDR3 has 14 residues. CDR1 is SGHDN, CDR2 FVKESK, per germline. Trimming shortened V by 0 bases and J by 4 bases, and 9 bases separated the two germline ends. The CDR3 DNA follows: TGTGCCAGCAGCCAAGATCGAGGCTTCTATGGCTACACCTTC. It specifies CASSQDRGFYGYTF.

The chain has TRBV9 and TRBJ1-1; D perhaps matches TRBD1 (5 bases). Germline V gene lookup returns CDR1 SGDLS and CDR2 YYNGEE. This CDR3 is 15 amino acids long. V dropped 0 bases and J dropped 1 base, with 10 bases sitting between them. CDR3 nucleotide sequence: TGTGCCAGCAGCGTAGCCGGGGGGGAGAACACTGAAGCTTTCTTT. Its translation: CASSVAGGENTEAFF.

The chain carries TRBV10-3 and TRBJ2-3, with 10 bases aligning to TRBD2. Germline V gene lookup returns CDR1 ENHRY and CDR2 SYGVKD. The V and J ends lost 3 bases and 3 bases, in that order; junction bases with no gene match: 6. The CDR3 spans 16 residues. CDR3 nucleotide sequence: TGTGCCATCAGTGAAGAAGCGGGGGGGCGGACAGATACGCAGTATTTT. It encodes CAISEEAGGRTDTQYF.

The chain recombines TRBV5-1 with TRBJ1-1; no clear D. CDR1 is SGHRS and CDR2 is YFSETQ in the germline V gene. V lost 5 bases and J lost 4, with 21 bases in between. This CDR3 contains 16 residues. In DNA form, the CDR3 reads TGCGCCAGCAGTTGGGCGCAGGTCACGAGCGGCACTGAAGCTTTCTTT. Translated: CASSWAQVTSGTEAFF. The full variable domain, rest sourced from reference TRBV5-1 and TRBJ1-1, is KAGVTQTPRYLIKTRGQQVTLSCSPISGHRSVSWYQQTPGQGLQFLFEYFSETQRNKGNFPGRFSGRQFSNSRSEMNVSTLELGDSALYLCASSWAQVTSGTEAFFGQGTRLTVV.

The CDR3 DNA reads TGTGCCAGCAGCTTCGTGGGACAGGGGCGCACCGGGGAGCTGTTTTTT. As protein: CASSFVGQGRTGELFF. This rearrangement joins TRBV11-2 to TRBJ2-2; 10 bases fit TRBD1. V trimming: 3 bases; J trimming: 4 bases; junction bases outside the gene matches: 5. CDR3 length: 16 residues. Per the germline V gene, CDR1 is SGHAT and CDR2 is FQNNGV.